The entry below describes one T cell receptor (beta chain). This sample stems from a study of cytomegalovirus exposure and HLA in healthy donors. Looking at the study overall: Assignment to the Caucasian-associated ancestry cluster applied to more than 75% of the approximately 400 genotyped donors.

Both 60 Vbeta primers and 13 Jbeta primers went into the PCR. Original data processing: An analysis performed later counted 72 million or so unique TCR beta chains (roughly 11 million of them shared). Profiled with immunoSEQ multiplex PCR; TCRdb holds only in-frame clones, not every one. V, J and clone size reflect that table, while D and trimming were determined from the DNA. In the table there are 110,000 to 150,000 clones, under 80% of which are singletons. V was pared by 5 bases and J by 7 bases, with 15 bases between. The CDR3 consists of 13 residues. Germline CDR1 is LNHDA and CDR2 is SQIVND (reference sequence).

This sequence originates from a woman in her fifties or sixties in good health and CMV-seropositive. The chain carries TRBV19 and TRBJ2-7; D is ambiguous. Sequences were obtained from PBMCs. The CDR3 region is CASSSRSSWEQYF. As DNA, the CDR3 is TGTGCCAGTAGTTCTCGTAGTTCGTGGGAGCAGTACTTC.